This T cell receptor beta chain is from a study of monozygotic twins with cystic fibrosis (dated by TCRdb to about 2021). Broadly, across the study: Barcoded libraries were made from around 3.2 micrograms of fragmented DNA using 15 PCR cycles. To gauge how much genetics shapes V and J gene usage, the researchers compared TCR beta repertoires both within and across 16 monozygotic twin pairs who have cystic fibrosis. The cohort comprised ten female and six male twin pairs aged about 2.0 to 36.4 years, median about 10 years, mostly children and adolescents. On the day blood was drawn, the twins' weight-for-height and FEVPerc (FEV1 disease centile) were ranked against those of the approximately 1,000 cohort participants. Data for three of the twin pairs had already been reported earlier in a different context. Overall study results and their limits: Nucleotide-identical clonotype sharing was significantly higher within monozygotic CF twin pairs than between unrelated CF individuals (P = 0.000026, Mann-Whitney). Simpson clonality was generally low (median around 0.0094), suggesting a naive-dominated repertoire, with higher clonality in the most severely affected patients. The cohort was small, and no association was found between shared CDR3 numbers and age, concordance or disease severity. V gene usage was most similar to the co-twin for 13 of 16 pairs, and J usage for 8 of 16 pairs, suggesting genetic constraints.

The twin pairs came from the European Cystic Fibrosis Twin and Sibling Study Cohort, which recruited patients from over a hundred CF clinics across 14 European countries. Zygosity and CFTR genotype were confirmed in-house, and zygosity was tested by multiplex PCR of nine short tandem repeat loci. Peripheral blood was sampled from each twin, with clinical parameters recorded on the day of blood sampling. Genomic DNA was isolated from peripheral blood cells with phenol/chloroform and kept in TE buffer at 4 degrees C. Following the manufacturer's instructions, TCR beta CDR3 regions were amplified by multiplex PCR with the immunoSEQ immune profiling system. An Illumina NextSeq system was used to carry out the sequencing. As for the authors' bioinformatics: Sequence data were processed on the immunoSEQ Analyzer platform, and clonality was calculated as the square root of Simpson's index of productive rearrangements. Jensen-Shannon distance served as the measure of similarity in V and J usage, while OLGA was used to compute CDR3 generation probabilities. Shared CDR3 sequences were searched in the immuneACCESS database (August 2020) and in VDJdb (December 2020). Held by TCRdb, this immuneACCESS table contains in-frame sequences only and omits some clones. Under half of the omission traces to an unresolved V gene where checked; the cause of the rest is unknown. Clone size and V and J calls were adopted from that table, with D and trimming inferred from the DNA. The sample has some 20,000 clones on record, about 97% of them singletons. The biggest ten clones account for 1.5% to 2% of the sample.

A word on this clone: Its antigen remains undetermined. No base qualities exist here, and no much larger clone lies one base off it.

V lost 1 base and J lost 5 bases, and the count of bases not matched to a germline gene is 3. Including cysteine and phenylalanine, the CDR3 has 15 amino acids. Only the CDR3 part of the read is kept: 45 bases, read in frame from the first base. The germline V gene (reference sequence) specifies LNHDA as CDR1 and SQIVND as CDR2. The TCR sequence derives from a woman aged 30 to 39 with cystic fibrosis. The material sequenced was blood. Rearrangement joined TRBV19 to TRBJ2-2, with TRBD2 matching 8 junction bases. CDR3 loop: CASSIVAGRTGELFF. The sequence in DNA is TGTGCCAGTAGTATAGTAGCGGGGAGAACCGGGGAGCTGTTTTTT.